Sequencing of this T cell receptor beta chain was carried out in a study of CD4 and CD8 cells across lung adenocarcinoma regions (dated 2018 in TCRdb). A note on the overall study: To look at intratumor heterogeneity in the T cell receptor repertoire, the study compared tumor centers against tumor margins.

Based on the germline V gene, the CDR1 and CDR2 sequences are SGHRS and YFSETQ. The CDR3 sequence holds 17 residues, the cysteine and phenylalanine included. The kept DNA is CDR3 alone, 51 bases in frame from the first base. V is reduced by 3 bases and J by 4 bases, leaving a spacing of 19 bases between them. There are many counts of this clonotype. No antigen is known for it. Base qualities are not provided; no much larger clone lies one nucleotide away. The donors were patients who had localized lung adenocarcinoma, which is a subtype of non-small cell lung cancer. These samples came from the centers of localized lung adenocarcinomas. For TCR repertoire analysis, CD4+ T cells taken from tumor tissue were profiled apart from CD8+ T cells. Library preparation was by PCR. Sequenced using a HiSeq X Ten. TCRdb reprocessing: public reads trimmed at Q25 with fastp, clones called with MiXCR, in-frame beta chains kept. Each entry is one CDR3 protein sequence, shown with its most common DNA and genes. Here the sample has tens of thousands of distinct CDR3 sequences; approximately 52% occur a single time. The ten largest account for about 20% of the sample.

This clonotype was obtained from a male donor with lung adenocarcinoma. The CD4 and CD8 labels of this study may be unreliable. The sequenced material came from CD4+ T cells from the center of a lung tumor. Read against the paper, the sample's cell subset or site label means: tumor center region. The V and J segments used are TRBV5-1 and TRBJ2-2; the D gene assignment is perhaps TRBD1 or TRBD2, with each matching 6 bases. The CDR3 is CASSWRAQGTSTGELFF. The nucleotides are TGCGCCAGCAGCTGGAGGGCACAGGGTACATCCACCGGGGAGCTGTTTTTT.